These T cell receptor beta chains were read from a single sample in a study of T-cell reconstitution after alpha-beta-depleted transplantation in children. TCRdb reanalysed the PCR reads using MiXCR and keeps one entry per CDR3 protein. The data contain roughly 200,000 distinct CDR3 sequences, around 9.5% of them singletons. Sequencing used PBMCs from the stem cell graft donor, obtained from the stem cell graft. These receptors originate from a human donor who donated a stem cell graft to a child with acute lymphoblastic leukemia. Both conserved end residues are part of each CDR3. A D gene is named only where the DNA matches it firmly. Not every row has a clone size; where given, it reads once, few, many or a size class.

v_gene	d_gene	j_gene	abundance	CDR3aa	CDR3nt
TRBV24-1	TRBD2	TRBJ2-7	-	CATSDSRTSDEQYF	TGTGCCACCAGTGACTCCAGGACTAGTGACGAGCAGTACTTC
TRBV27	-	TRBJ2-7	many	CASTKNYEQYF	TGTGCCAGCACGAAGAACTACGAGCAGTACTTC
TRBV13	-	TRBJ1-4	-	CASSAGRIVNEKLFF	TGTGCCAGCAGCGCTGGTCGGATTGTGAATGAAAAACTGTTTTTT
TRBV29-1	-	TRBJ1-1	few	CSVEGQMNTEAFF	TGCAGCGTTGAAGGACAGATGAACACTGAAGCTTTCTTT
TRBV5-1	-	TRBJ2-3	many	CASSLLGAVSADTQYF	TGCGCCAGCAGCCTTTTAGGAGCGGTCTCGGCAGATACGCAGTATTTT
TRBV14	-	TRBJ2-1	few	CASSQEKLVGGNEQFF	TGTGCCAGCAGCCAAGAAAAACTAGTAGGAGGCAATGAGCAGTTCTTC
TRBV3-1	-	TRBJ2-7	few	CASSQDRGGREQYF	TGTGCCAGCAGCCAAGACAGGGGGGGGCGCGAGCAGTACTTC
TRBV20-1	-	TRBJ1-1	many	CSAREGVSQAFF	TGCAGTGCTAGGGAGGGGGTATCGCAAGCTTTCTTT
TRBV5-1	-	TRBJ2-5	many	CASSLTGVNQETQYF	TGCGCCAGCAGCTTAACGGGGGTTAACCAAGAGACCCAGTACTTC
TRBV6-1	TRBD1	TRBJ1-1	-	CASSEGGRGRKTDTEAFF	TGTGCCAGCAGTGAAGGAGGCAGGGGGCGCAAAACGGACACTGAAGCTTTCTTT
TRBV10-3	TRBD2	TRBJ2-2	many	CAISKTSGGLNTGELFF	TGTGCCATCAGCAAGACTAGCGGGGGATTGAACACCGGGGAGCTGTTTTTT
TRBV29-1	-	TRBJ1-3	few	CSVFRYDTIYF	TGCAGCGTTTTTCGGTACGACACCATATATTTT
TRBV29-1	-	TRBJ2-7	few	CSVVGPRSSYEQYF	TGCAGCGTTGTAGGCCCCCGGTCATCCTACGAGCAGTACTTC
TRBV18	-	TRBJ1-5	-	CASSLETTHQPQHF	TGTGCCAGCTCACTAGAGACGACTCACCAGCCCCAGCATTTT
TRBV15	TRBD1	TRBJ1-6	many	CATSLQGTYNSPLHF	TGTGCCACCAGCTTACAGGGGACCTATAATTCACCCCTCCACTTT
TRBV12-3/TRBV12-4	-	TRBJ1-1	few	CASSRGTSEAFF	TGTGCCAGCAGCCGAGGGACTTCTGAAGCTTTCTTT
TRBV12-3/TRBV12-4	-	TRBJ2-7	many	CASSPPNWSNEQYF	TGTGCCAGCAGTCCACCCAACTGGAGTAACGAGCAGTACTTC
TRBV5-1	-	TRBJ2-5	many	CASSLNPKGETQYF	TGCGCCAGCAGCTTGAACCCAAAGGGCGAGACCCAGTACTTC
TRBV18	-	TRBJ1-1	many	CASSPPGANTEAFF	TGTGCCAGCTCACCACCGGGGGCGAACACTGAAGCTTTCTTT
TRBV24-1	-	TRBJ1-6	few	CATSPAGNSPLHF	TGTGCCACCAGTCCCGCTGGGAATTCACCCCTCCACTTT
TRBV10-3	-	TRBJ2-4	-	CAISGEDSLAKNIQYF	TGTGCCATCAGTGGAGAGGACAGTCTAGCCAAAAACATTCAGTACTTC
TRBV5-4	-	TRBJ2-3	many	CASSFGRSDTDTQYF	TGTGCCAGCAGCTTCGGTAGAAGTGACACAGATACGCAGTATTTT
TRBV4-1	-	TRBJ2-7	once	CASSQGIPYEQYF	TGCGCCAGCAGCCAAGGGATCCCCTACGAGCAGTACTTC
TRBV29-1	TRBD2	TRBJ2-4	few	CSVDSGGAGNIQYF	TGCAGCGTTGATAGCGGGGGGGCGGGAAACATTCAGTACTTC
TRBV14	-	TRBJ2-3	-	CASSQEVAVVTDTQYF	TGTGCCAGCAGCCAAGAAGTCGCGGTAGTCACAGATACGCAGTATTTT
TRBV7-6	-	TRBJ1-1	-	CASGQDLNTEAFF	TGTGCCAGCGGTCAAGACTTGAACACTGAAGCTTTCTTT
TRBV10-3	-	TRBJ2-2	many	CAVKGTRETGELFF	TGTGCCGTTAAGGGAACCAGGGAGACCGGGGAGCTGTTTTTT
TRBV5-1	-	TRBJ1-2	-	CASKDEYGYTF	TGCGCCAGCAAGGACGAGTATGGCTACACCTTC
TRBV2	TRBD1	TRBJ1-2	-	CASSYDRGWDYGYTF	TGTGCCAGCAGTTACGACAGGGGATGGGACTATGGCTACACCTTC
TRBV6-5	TRBD1	TRBJ1-1	few	CASSLGQGVSGAFF	TGTGCCAGCAGTTTAGGACAGGGGGTCTCGGGAGCTTTCTTT
TRBV28	TRBD1	TRBJ2-7	many	CASSASGGGIGEQYF	TGTGCCAGCAGTGCCTCAGGGGGCGGGATAGGCGAGCAGTACTTC
TRBV12-3/TRBV12-4	-	TRBJ2-5	many	CASSFDLETQYF	TGTGCCAGCAGTTTCGATTTGGAGACCCAGTACTTC
TRBV24-1	-	TRBJ2-7	many	CATSESGAYEQYF	TGTGCCACCAGTGAGTCAGGGGCCTACGAGCAGTACTTC
TRBV7-6	TRBD1	TRBJ1-1	-	CASSLGPGEGQMNTEAFF	TGTGCCAGCAGCTTAGGTCCTGGAGAGGGACAGATGAACACTGAAGCTTTCTTT
TRBV29-1	-	TRBJ1-2	few	CSANSASDYGYTF	TGCAGCGCCAACAGCGCGTCCGACTATGGCTACACCTTC
TRBV11-2	-	TRBJ2-7	many	CASSLNGYYEQYF	TGTGCCAGCAGCTTAAACGGCTACTACGAGCAGTACTTC
TRBV3-1	-	TRBJ2-3	many	CASSNTDTQYF	TGTGCCAGCAGCAACACAGATACGCAGTATTTT
TRBV25-1	-	TRBJ1-1	-	CASSRNSPALNTEAFF	TGTGCCAGCAGTCGTAATTCCCCTGCCCTGAACACTGAAGCTTTCTTT
TRBV6-5	-	TRBJ1-4	-	CASSYSGGKLFF	TGTGCCAGCAGTTACTCAGGGGGAAAACTGTTTTTT
TRBV5-1	-	TRBJ2-1	few	CASSLVLDEQFF	TGCGCCAGCAGCTTGGTGTTGGATGAGCAGTTCTTC